The clone carrying this T cell receptor (beta chain) was seen many times. There are 13 residues in the CDR3. V dropped 1 base and J dropped 0 bases, with 4 bases sitting between them. Germline loops: CDR1 DFQATT, CDR2 SNEGSKA (reference sequence). TCRdb analysed the 5' RACE reads with MiXCR anew, one entry per CDR3 protein. The table includes around 70,000 distinct CDR3 sequences, approximately 7% detected once. The record originates from a study of T cells after yellow fever vaccination. Sequenced here: CD8+ T cells sorted from PBMCs, sampled 5 to 6 days after the first yellow fever vaccination. V and J are TRBV20-1 and TRBJ2-1; D unresolved. The receptor was derived from a man aged 18 to 35 who received the YFV17D yellow fever vaccine. Here the CDR3 reads CSARAVSYNEQFF. The CDR3 nucleotides are TGCAGTGCTAGAGCAGTCTCCTACAATGAGCAGTTCTTC.